The next 5 T cell receptor beta chains were all read from a single sample in a study of control samples from healthy donors and cancer patients. Some clones are missing from TCRdb's copy, which holds only in-frame ones; the method was immunoSEQ multiplex PCR. The data show about 69,000 clones, roughly 90% seen once. Specimen: PBMCs. The source is a man aged 55 to 70 with colorectal cancer.

By sample fraction, this clone is medium-sized. The rearrangement joins TRBV19 to TRBJ1-5; a possible D gene is TRBD1 (5 bases). V dropped 2 bases and J dropped 2 bases, with 19 bases sitting between them. Germline V CDR1 and CDR2: LNHDA, SQIVND (reference sequence). CDR3 length equals 18 residues. CDR3 in DNA: TGTGCCAGTAGTATACAGGCAGACAGATCCGGAGGCAATCAGCCCCAGCATTTT. Translated, it gives CASSIQADRSGGNQPQHF.

The chain links TRBV30 to TRBJ2-7; tentative D call: TRBD2 (6 bases). The CDR3 loop spans 13 amino acids. From germline, CDR1 is GTSNPN and CDR2 SVGIG (reference sequence). Trimming took off 0 bases at V and 1 base at J, with 7 bases between the two ends. CDR3 sequence: CAWSVGGSYEQYF. The DNA of the CDR3 is TGTGCCTGGAGTGTGGGGGGTTCCTACGAGCAGTACTTC.

The chain joins TRBV6-2 or TRBV6-3 to TRBJ1-1; D gene uncertain. V gave up 4 bases and J gave up 8 bases, with 8 bases separating them. The CDR3 spans 11 residues. Germline V gene sequence: CDR1 MNHEY, CDR2 SVGEGT. The CDR3 DNA sequence: TGTGCCAGCAGTTCCCTTCGGGAAGCTTTCTTT. Protein: CASSSLREAFF.

The CDR3 loop is CASSQDPLAAEKLFF. The CDR3 DNA follows: TGCGCCAGCAGCCAAGATCCCCTAGCGGCTGAAAAACTGTTTTTT. The chain has TRBV4-1 and TRBJ1-4; D is uncertain. V was clipped by 0 bases and J by 7 bases, with 12 bases between them. Looked up from germline, CDR1 is MGHRA and CDR2 is YSYEKL. This CDR3 is built from 15 residues.

The chain employs TRBV7-2 and TRBJ2-5, with D tentatively TRBD1 or TRBD2 (5 bases each). The CDR3 runs 14 residues. Germline CDR1 and CDR2: SGHTA and FQGNSA. Between the trimmed V and J ends, which lost 0 bases and 3 bases, there was a span of 8 bases. The CDR3 nucleotides read TGTGCCAGCAGCTTAGCGGGGGTCAAAGAGACCCAGTACTTC. This sequence encodes CASSLAGVKETQYF.